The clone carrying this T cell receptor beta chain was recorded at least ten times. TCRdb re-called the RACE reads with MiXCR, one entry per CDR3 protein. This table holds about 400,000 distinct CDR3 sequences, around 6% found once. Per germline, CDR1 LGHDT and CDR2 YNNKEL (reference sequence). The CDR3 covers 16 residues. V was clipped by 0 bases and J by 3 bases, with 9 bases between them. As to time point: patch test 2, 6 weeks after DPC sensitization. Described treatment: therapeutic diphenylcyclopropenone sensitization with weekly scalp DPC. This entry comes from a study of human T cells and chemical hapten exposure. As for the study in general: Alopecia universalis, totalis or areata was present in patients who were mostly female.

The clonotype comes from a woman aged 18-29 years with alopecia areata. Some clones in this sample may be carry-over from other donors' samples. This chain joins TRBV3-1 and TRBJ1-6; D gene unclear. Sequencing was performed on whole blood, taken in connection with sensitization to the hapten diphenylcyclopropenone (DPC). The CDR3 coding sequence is TGTGCCAGCAGCCAAGAGCGGGGTTTCTATAATTCACCCCTCCACTTT. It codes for CASSQERGFYNSPLHF. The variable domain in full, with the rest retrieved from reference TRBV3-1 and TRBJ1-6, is DTAVSQTPKYLVTQMGNDKSIKCEQNLGHDTMYWYKQDSKKFLKIMFSYNNKELIINETVPNRFSPKSPDKAHLNLHINSLELGDSAVYFCASSQERGFYNSPLHFGNGTRLTVT.